Listed here is a single T cell receptor beta chain. Method: immunoSEQ multiplex PCR; TCRdb's copy keeps in-frame clones and lacks some. The sample has about 39,000 clones, 83% seen once. This sample stems from a study of control samples from healthy donors and cancer patients. V lost 1 base to trimming and J lost 5 bases, with 17 bases between them. CDR3 size: 17 residues. Germline CDR1 SGHTA, CDR2 FQGNSA. V and J are TRBV7-2 and TRBJ2-2; D possibly corresponds to TRBD1 (5 bases). The material sequenced was blood. The clonotype originates from a man between 60 and 75 years old in good health. CDR3 residues: CASSLERAGPVTGELFF. The CDR3 DNA follows: TGTGCCAGCAGCTTAGAAAGGGCAGGGCCGGTTACCGGGGAGCTGTTTTTT.